Below, 24 T cell receptor beta chains from the same sample are listed, as sequenced in a study of shared T cell receptors in the human thymus listed by TCRdb under 2021. Library preparation employed the immunoSEQ multiplex PCR assay. The table comes from immuneACCESS by way of TCRdb, which keeps in-frame sequences with V and J called. Part of the clones is missing from these tables; in studies checked, under half for an unresolved V gene and the rest for unknown reasons. The sample profile shows roughly 500,000 clones; around 78% of them were found once. 0.013% of the sample is taken by the ten largest. The data were also submitted as part of a second study, on human thymus T cells.

Sequences were obtained from thymocytes. All receptors derive from a boy younger than two with a congenital heart defect. Donor details come from another sample of the same person, matched by shared clones.

The chain is built from TRBV27 and TRBJ2-7; 10 bases agree with TRBD2. From germline, CDR1 is MNHEY and CDR2 SMNVEV (reference sequence). V dropped 6 bases and J dropped 5; count of bases not matched to a gene: 7. CDR3 length: 14 amino acids. The CDR3: CASRLAGVYNEQYF. The DNA for the CDR3 is TGTGCCAGCAGGCTAGCGGGAGTATACAACGAGCAGTACTTC.

The rearrangement joins TRBV14 to TRBJ1-4, with unresolved D. V lost 4 bases to trimming and J lost 0 bases, with 9 bases between them. CDR1 SGHDN and CDR2 FVKESK come from the germline V gene. CDR3 length: 15 amino acids. The CDR3 region has the DNA TGTGCCAGCAGCCTAGGCGGTGCAACTAATGAAAAACTGTTTTTT. Translation: CASSLGGATNEKLFF.

This chain uses TRBV27 with TRBJ2-3, with D possibly matching TRBD2 (6 bases). CDR1 and CDR2 from the germline V gene are MNHEY and SMNVEV (reference sequence). This CDR3 spans 16 amino acids. Trimming took 2 bases from V and 2 from J, leaving 14 bases between them. CDR3 in amino acids: CASSLRRVRDTDTQYF. CDR3 nucleotides: TGTGCCAGCAGTTTAAGGAGGGTTCGGGACACAGATACGCAGTATTTT.

This chain links TRBV30 with TRBJ2-1, with 11 bases fitting TRBD2. The germline CDR1 and CDR2 sequences are GTSNPN and SVGIG (reference sequence). J lost 7 bases, V lost 5 bases, and 4 bases had no gene match. The CDR3 contains 13 residues. CDR3 coding DNA: TGTGCCTGGTCACTAGCGGGAGTTAATGAGCAGTTCTTC. It specifies CAWSLAGVNEQFF.

In the case of this clone: The sample carries other DNA sequences with the same CDR3. The chain couples TRBV19 to TRBJ1-5, with 7 nucleotides matching TRBD1. The germline V gene has CDR1 LNHDA and CDR2 SQIVND (reference sequence). J was trimmed by 4 bases and V by 3 bases; bases with no gene match: 3. This CDR3 spans 14 amino acids. The CDR3 bases are TGTGCCAGTAGTATTGAGGGGGCGAATCAGCCCCAGCATTTT. This codes for CASSIEGANQPQHF.

The DNA for the CDR3 is TGCGCCAGCAGCCCCTGGACAGGGGGCGATCAGCCCCAGCATTTT. It specifies CASSPWTGGDQPQHF. This rearrangement joins TRBV4-1 to TRBJ1-5; 11 nucleotides match TRBD1. V shed 4 bases, J shed 5 bases, and the junction held 4 bases outside the gene matches. The CDR3 is 15 residues long. Germline CDR1 reads MGHRA; CDR2 reads YSYEKL.

The CDR3 reads CASSEWREPSNKNIQYF. CDR3 nucleotides: TGTGCCAGCAGTGAATGGCGGGAGCCTAGTAACAAAAACATTCAGTACTTC. The chain combines TRBV25-1 with TRBJ2-4; TRBD2 agrees at 7 bases. CDR3 size: 17 residues. Germline CDR1 MGHDK, CDR2 SYGVNS. V lost 1 base and J lost 3; bases outside the gene matches: 9.

The chain joins TRBV4-3 to TRBJ2-7; 8 bases are a match to TRBD2. Germline V gives CDR1 LGHNA, CDR2 YSLEER. With V trimmed by 1 base and J by 4 bases, 6 bases remained unmatched. The CDR3 has 15 amino acids. The CDR3 protein is CASSQGVREVYEQYF. In DNA form, the CDR3 reads TGCGCCAGCAGCCAAGGGGTGCGGGAGGTGTACGAGCAGTACTTC.

V is TRBV7-9 and J is TRBJ1-1, with D unresolved. V lost 3 bases, J lost 3 bases, and 11 bases lay in between. Germline loops: CDR1 SEHNR, CDR2 FQNEAQ (reference sequence). The CDR3 contains 14 residues. The DNA for the CDR3 is TGTGCCAGCAGCTTGGGCCAGGAACACACTGAAGCTTTCTTT. This encodes CASSLGQEHTEAFF.

The genes are TRBV9 and TRBJ2-1, with 15 bases fitting TRBD2. The CDR3 spans 17 residues. Germline CDR1 is SGDLS and CDR2 is YYNGEE. V dropped 0 bases and J dropped 8; count of bases not matched to a gene: 6. CDR3 loop: CASSVGTSGRARDEQFF. CDR3 sequence (DNA): TGTGCCAGCAGCGTAGGGACTAGCGGGAGGGCGCGCGATGAGCAGTTCTTC.

This sequence joins TRBV15 and TRBJ2-7, with 11 bases aligning to TRBD2. Germline assignment: CDR1 LNHNV and CDR2 YYDKDF (reference sequence). The V segment lost 5 bases and the J segment 2 bases; nucleotides outside the gene matches: 14. CDR3 length: 18 residues. CDR3 nucleotide sequence: TGTGCCACCAGCGGGACTTTGTTCACTAGCGGGAGCCCCTACGAGCAGTACTTC. Translated: CATSGTLFTSGSPYEQYF.

The V gene is TRBV14, the J gene TRBJ1-2; the D gene is possibly TRBD1 (6 bases). The CDR3 has 14 residues. CDR1 is SGHDN and CDR2 is FVKESK in the germline V gene. Deletions cut 3 bases from V and 5 bases from J, with 13 bases between. The CDR3 region is CASSHRDKSYGYTF. The CDR3 bases are TGTGCCAGCAGCCACCGGGACAAGTCGTATGGCTACACCTTC.

The CDR3 DNA is TGTGCCAGCAGCTTGACAGGGAACACCGGGGAGCTGTTTTTT. Protein product: CASSLTGNTGELFF. The chain carries TRBV11-2 and TRBJ2-2; D perhaps matches TRBD1 (6 bases). V dropped 3 bases and J dropped 1 base, with 6 bases sitting between them. This CDR3 has 14 residues. Germline assignment: CDR1 SGHAT and CDR2 FQNNGV.

DNA of the CDR3: TGTGCCAGCAGTTCCCGGGACAGGGGCCACGCGGGGGATCAGCCCCAGCATTTT. Residues: CASSSRDRGHAGDQPQHF. V and J are TRBV28 and TRBJ1-5, with TRBD1 identical over 10 bases. The ends lost 4 bases at V and 5 bases at J; junction bases unmatched: 14. This CDR3 has 18 residues. Germline V gives CDR1 MDHEN, CDR2 SYDVKM.

The chain recombines TRBV12-5 with TRBJ1-1; D gene ambiguous. Germline CDR1 is LGHNT and CDR2 is FRNRAP. V was pared by 6 bases and J by 3 bases, with 5 bases between. The CDR3 sequence is 11 residues long. DNA for the CDR3: TGTGCTAGTGGATTAGACACTGAAGCTTTCTTT. Encoded protein: CASGLDTEAFF.

V usage is TRBV5-4 and J usage is TRBJ1-3; D not resolved. V gave up 4 bases and J gave up 4 bases, with 9 bases separating them. CDR3 length: 13 amino acids. Germline CDR1 and CDR2: SGHNT and YYREEE (reference sequence). CDR3 in DNA: TGTGCCAGCAGCCGACTAGGAGGAAACACCATATATTTT. It translates to CASSRLGGNTIYF.

The gene calls are TRBV25-1 and TRBJ1-4; D might be TRBD1 (6 bases). This CDR3 is 15 amino acids long. Trimming removed 4 bases from V and 7 bases from J, with 16 bases in between. CDR1 is MGHDK, CDR2 SYGVNS, per germline. The CDR3 reads CASSVVGQGTEKLFF. CDR3 DNA: TGTGCCAGCAGTGTCGTAGGGCAGGGGACTGAAAAACTGTTTTTT. Complete variable domain (other parts from reference TRBV25-1 and TRBJ1-4): EADIYQTPRYLVIGTGKKITLECSQTMGHDKMYWYQQDPGMELHLIHYSYGVNSTEKGDLSSESTVSRIRTEHFPLTLESARPSHTSQYLCASSVVGQGTEKLFFGSGTQLSVL.

The V and J genes are TRBV5-1 and TRBJ1-1; D is possibly TRBD1 (5 bases). Germline lookup yields CDR1 SGHRS and CDR2 YFSETQ. The CDR3 sequence is 14 residues long. The germline V and J ends were trimmed by 4 bases and 3 bases, with 13 bases remaining between them. CDR3 sequence reads: CASSLEATDTEAFF. CDR3 in DNA: TGCGCCAGCAGCCTGGAGGCGACAGACACTGAAGCTTTCTTT.

This clone is a singleton in its sample. This chain uses TRBV15 with TRBJ1-2; TRBD1 might be the D (6 bases). Trimming took off 0 bases at V and 3 bases at J, with 11 bases between the two ends. Germline CDR1 reads LNHNV; CDR2 reads YYDKDF (reference sequence). The CDR3 covers 15 residues. This CDR3 reads CATSRDRDTYYGYTF. DNA for the CDR3: TGTGCCACCAGCAGAGATCGGGACACCTACTATGGCTACACCTTC.

This clone was recorded only once. V is TRBV27 and J is TRBJ2-7; TRBD2 matches at 7 bases. Germline CDR1 is MNHEY and CDR2 is SMNVEV (reference sequence). The CDR3 has 17 amino acids. Losses at the gene ends were 5 bases for V and 4 bases for J; bases not matched to a gene: 17. CDR3 protein: CASSPRGDSLKHYEQYF. In DNA form, the CDR3 reads TGTGCCAGCAGTCCCCGGGGGGACTCCTTAAAACATTACGAGCAGTACTTC.

The rearrangement uses TRBV5-6 and TRBJ2-5; D may be TRBD2 (6 bases). The CDR3 loop spans 16 amino acids. Germline V gene sequence: CDR1 SGHDT, CDR2 YYEEEE. Trimming took 0 bases from V and 5 from J, leaving 17 bases between them. In DNA form, the CDR3 reads TGTGCCAGCAGCTTGGAGGGGACTCCCGGAGCGGAGACCCAGTACTTC. Translation gives CASSLEGTPGAETQYF.

V gene TRBV7-8 combines with J gene TRBJ2-2; a weak D match, TRBD2 (6 bases). The germline gives CDR1 SGHVS, CDR2 FQNEAQ. V was shortened by 5 bases and J by 4 bases, with 14 bases between the two germline ends. The length of the CDR3 is 15 residues. In nucleotides, the CDR3 is TGTGCCAGCAGCCTGACGGGAGACGGCACCGGGGAGCTGTTTTTT. This gives the protein CASSLTGDGTGELFF.

This clone was found a few times. The V call is TRBV28, the J call TRBJ2-7; D possibly corresponds to TRBD1 (5 bases). Trimming shortened V by 4 bases and J by 0 bases, and 10 bases separated the two germline ends. The CDR3 spans 14 residues. Germline V gene lookup returns CDR1 MDHEN and CDR2 SYDVKM. CDR3 nucleotides: TGTGCCAGCAGTTACTTCGACAGCTCCTACGAGCAGTACTTC. Protein product: CASSYFDSSYEQYF. Full variable domain (missing parts from reference TRBV28 and TRBJ2-7): DVKVTQSSRYLVKRTGEKVFLECVQDMDHENMFWYRQDPGLGLRLIYFSYDVKMKEKGDIPEGYSVSREKKERFSLILESASTNQTSMYLCASSYFDSSYEQYFGPGTRLTVT.

This clone was seen a handful of times. The chain carries TRBV2 and TRBJ2-1; TRBD2 matches at 13 bases. The germline gives CDR1 SNHLY, CDR2 FYNNEI. CDR3 length equals 15 residues. V was pared by 5 bases and J by 3 bases, with 1 base of the junction left unmatched. This CDR3 is CASSRTSGSYNEQFF. The CDR3, as DNA: TGTGCCAGCAGTAGGACTAGCGGGAGCTACAATGAGCAGTTCTTC.